The rows below give T cell receptor beta chains drawn from one sample of a study of T-cell memory formation after mild COVID-19. TCRdb reanalysed the 5' RACE reads using MiXCR and keeps one entry per CDR3 protein. In the table there are hundreds of thousands of distinct CDR3 sequences, roughly 22% of which are singletons. The source material was PBMCs or a T cell subset sorted from them (not recorded which). These receptor sequences come from an adult woman who had mild COVID-19 (a few samples of this study predate the infection). Cell type and time point are not known. Each CDR3 is given with its conserved first and last residue. The order of the fields is V gene, CDR3 protein.

V: TRBV9; CDR3: CASSVGGVGEAFF
V: TRBV3-1; CDR3: CASSQGTGLWDTQYF
V: TRBV24-1; CDR3: CATSDSGWETQYF
V: TRBV25-1; CDR3: CASEEWGSRSYEQYF
V: TRBV29-1; CDR3: CSVARLAGVHEQYF
V: TRBV7-9; CDR3: CASSFLNIQETQYF
V: TRBV4-2; CDR3: CASSQPPGQSTDTQYF
V: TRBV7-9; CDR3: CASSHRDYQFF
V: TRBV3-1; CDR3: CASSQGVLGHEQYF
V: TRBV4-2; CDR3: CASSRPGQGDTIYF
V: TRBV20-1; CDR3: CSANPLGGLAYEQYF
V: TRBV7-2; CDR3: CASSFRSSNEQFF
V: TRBV5-4; CDR3: CASSPGKLYGYTF
V: TRBV7-9; CDR3: CASSLLTGQANYGYTF
V: TRBV30; CDR3: CAWTRSSRNTEAFF
V: TRBV12-3/TRBV12-4; CDR3: CASSYKRGPYEQYF
V: TRBV9; CDR3: CASSGPGQGAIGNTIYF
V: TRBV11-3; CDR3: CASSKQGNYGYTF
V: TRBV12-3/TRBV12-4; CDR3: CASSLKGHRYTF
V: TRBV7-2; CDR3: CASSPWAYEQYF
V: TRBV4-1; CDR3: CASSQTAVGWSGANVLTF
V: TRBV7-2; CDR3: CASSPFLGEGLYNEQFF
V: TRBV20-1; CDR3: CSAGTGNSYEQYF
V: TRBV27; CDR3: CASRVRPQETQYF
V: TRBV27; CDR3: CASSYSPGGRSPLHF
V: TRBV27; CDR3: CASSTGTRVYEQYF
V: TRBV5-1; CDR3: CASSLAPQDIQYF
V: TRBV21-1; CDR3: CASSNWGQSKGFSGANVLTF